A selection of T cell receptor beta chains follows, all from one sample in a study of T cell responses to AZD1222 COVID-19 vaccine. Profiled with immunoSEQ multiplex PCR; TCRdb holds only in-frame clones, not every one. The top ten clones hold approximately 6.3% of a sample with over 70,000 clones, approximately 86% of them seen once. This sample comprised peripheral blood, obtained on day 0 of AZD1222 vaccination. These receptors all come from an adult in good health. Both conserved end residues are part of each CDR3. A D gene is named only where the DNA matches it firmly. Some rows mark clone size as missing; the rest say once, few, many or name a class of expanded clone.

v_call	j_call	clone_size	d_call	cdr3_length	cdr3_aa	cdr3_nt
TRBV6-5	TRBJ2-3	NA	TRBD2	15	CASRLLAEGPDTQYF	TGTGCCAGCAGATTACTAGCGGAGGGGCCAGATACGCAGTATTTT
TRBV9	TRBJ2-7	once	TRBD1	14	CASSNEGQGLEQYF	TGTGCCAGCAGCAATGAGGGACAGGGGCTCGAGCAGTACTTC
TRBV29-1	TRBJ2-3	NA	NA	13	CSVQGANTDTQYF	TGCAGCGTTCAAGGGGCCAACACAGATACGCAGTATTTT
TRBV7-8	TRBJ2-2	once	NA	17	CASSLPRDLMNTGELFF	TGTGCCAGCAGCTTACCACGGGACCTCATGAATACCGGGGAGCTGTTTTTT
TRBV7-8	TRBJ1-2	NA	NA	18	CASSLVPPGEATNYGYTF	TGTGCCAGCAGCTTAGTCCCCCCGGGGGAGGCTACTAACTATGGCTACACCTTC
TRBV4-1	TRBJ2-3	NA	NA	17	CASSQDRAAYSTDTQYF	TGCGCCAGCAGCCAAGATAGGGCAGCCTATAGCACAGATACGCAGTATTTT
TRBV30	TRBJ1-5	NA	NA	14	CAWSAGTVNQPQHF	TGTGCCTGGAGTGCGGGGACGGTCAATCAGCCCCAGCATTTT
TRBV4-2	TRBJ2-3	NA	TRBD2	20	CASSQEHGALAGGNTDTQYF	TGTGCCAGCAGCCAAGAACACGGGGCACTAGCGGGAGGCAACACAGATACGCAGTATTTT
TRBV7-8	TRBJ2-5	NA	NA	12	CASSPALETQYF	TGTGCCAGCAGCCCGGCGTTGGAGACCCAGTACTTC
TRBV7-3	TRBJ2-1	few	TRBD2	15	CASSLRGGSYNEQFF	TGTGCCAGCAGCTTACGCGGGGGGTCCTACAATGAGCAGTTCTTC
TRBV9	TRBJ2-7	NA	NA	13	CASSVALAGEQYF	TGTGCCAGCAGCGTAGCTTTGGCAGGCGAGCAGTACTTC
TRBV18	TRBJ2-2	NA	NA	15	CASSPAAGHTGELFF	TGTGCCAGCTCACCGGCGGCGGGCCACACCGGGGAGCTGTTTTTT
TRBV10-2	TRBJ2-1	NA	NA	15	CASSEFGAVGNEQFF	TGCGCCAGCAGTGAGTTTGGGGCCGTTGGGAATGAGCAGTTCTTC
TRBV11-2	TRBJ1-6	NA	NA	14	CASSSSGVGSPLHF	TGTGCCAGCAGCTCCTCAGGGGTGGGTTCACCCCTCCACTTT